These T cell receptor beta chains were read from a single sample in a study of cytomegalovirus exposure and HLA in healthy donors. Libraries were prepared by immunoSEQ multiplex PCR; TCRdb keeps only in-frame clonotypes and omits some of them. The sample lists over 150,000 clones; about four fifths were seen once. Sequenced sample: PBMCs. The origin of the receptors is a woman aged 45-65 years in good health and CMV-seronegative. CDR3s include the opening cysteine and the closing phenylalanine or tryptophan. A D gene is named only where the DNA matches it firmly. Part of the rows lack a size; the others show once, few, many or a class for expanded clones.

J,V,D,size,CDR3,DNA
TRBJ2-6,TRBV19,-,-,CASSFIVGTGANVLTF,TGTGCCAGTAGTTTCATAGTTGGGACAGGGGCCAACGTCCTGACTTTC
TRBJ2-1,TRBV4-1,-,-,CASSQDLTLKQFF,TGCGCCAGCAGCCAAGATCTGACTTTAAAGCAGTTCTTC
TRBJ1-2,TRBV7-9,TRBD1,-,CASSPQGAPGGYTF,TGTGCCAGCAGCCCACAGGGGGCCCCTGGGGGCTACACCTTC
TRBJ1-5,TRBV7-2,-,-,CASSLTNQPQHF,TGTGCCAGCAGCTTAACAAATCAGCCCCAGCATTTT
TRBJ1-2,TRBV29-1,-,-,CSVEAGGNYGYTF,TGCAGCGTTGAGGCAGGAGGGAACTATGGCTACACCTTC
TRBJ2-1,TRBV7-2,-,-,CASSPLRGYNEQFF,TGTGCCAGCAGCCCTTTGCGGGGATACAATGAGCAGTTCTTC
TRBJ1-2,TRBV12-5,-,-,CASGLVNGRVYGYTF,TGTGCTAGTGGTTTGGTAAACGGGCGGGTCTATGGCTACACCTTC
TRBJ2-2,TRBV7-8,-,-,CASPGTLYTGELFF,TGTGCCAGCCCCGGGACTCTCTACACCGGGGAGCTGTTTTTT
TRBJ1-5,TRBV2,-,few,CASSTVIGQPQHF,TGTGCCAGCAGTACAGTAATCGGTCAGCCCCAGCATTTT
TRBJ2-1,TRBV27,TRBD2,-,CASSLGREHFGEQFF,TGTGCCAGCTCGCTAGGGCGGGAGCATTTCGGTGAGCAGTTCTTC
TRBJ1-1,TRBV25-1,-,-,CASTVATEAFF,TGTGCTTCGACTGTGGCCACTGAAGCTTTCTTT
TRBJ2-1,TRBV4-3,TRBD2,-,CASSQDPIGTSSRGEQFF,TGCGCCAGCAGCCAAGACCCCATAGGGACTAGCTCGAGGGGTGAGCAGTTCTTC